This TCR beta chain was recovered during a study of human T cells and chemical hapten exposure. Study overall: Epicutaneous patch tests delivered 0.01% DPC to the upper back, with evaluation at 6 days. Alopecia areata, totalis or universalis affected patients, mainly female.

Germline-derived CDR1 and CDR2 are MNHEY and SMNVEV (reference sequence). The ends were cut back, 3 bases at V and 7 bases at J, with 13 bases in the middle. This CDR3 has 14 amino acids. TCRdb analysed the RACE reads with MiXCR anew, one entry per CDR3 protein. This repertoire shows more than 80,000 distinct CDR3 sequences, 10% to 11% found once; its top ten account for about 3%. This clonotype showed up many times. Time point given: pre-sensitization, week 0. Treatment in this sample: therapeutic diphenylcyclopropenone sensitization with weekly scalp DPC. This TCR was recovered from a woman aged 55-70 years with alopecia areata. Some clones in this sample may be carry-over from other donors' samples. Sample: whole blood, taken in connection with sensitization to the hapten diphenylcyclopropenone (DPC). The chain carries TRBV27 and TRBJ1-5; D unresolved. CDR3 coding DNA: TGTGCCAGCAGTTTGCGGGAGGGCATACAGCCCCAGCATTTT. The encoded protein is CASSLREGIQPQHF.